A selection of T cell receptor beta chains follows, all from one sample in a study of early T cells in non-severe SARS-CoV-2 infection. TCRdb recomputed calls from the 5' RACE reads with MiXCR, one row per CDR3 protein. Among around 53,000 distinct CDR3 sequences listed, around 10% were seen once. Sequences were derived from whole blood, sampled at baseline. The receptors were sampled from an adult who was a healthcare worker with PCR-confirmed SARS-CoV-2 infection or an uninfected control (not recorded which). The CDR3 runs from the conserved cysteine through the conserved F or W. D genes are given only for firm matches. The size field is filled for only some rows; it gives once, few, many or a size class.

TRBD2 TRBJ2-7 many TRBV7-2 CASSSRLAGGYEQYF TGTGCCAGCAGCTCGAGACTAGCGGGAGGCTACGAGCAGTACTTC
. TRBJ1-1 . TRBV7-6 CASSPPGVSYTEAFF TGTGCCAGCAGCCCGCCGGGGGTCAGCTACACTGAAGCTTTCTTT
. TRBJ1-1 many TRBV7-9 CASRKPPLGRLNTEAFF TGTGCCAGCCGCAAACCTCCATTGGGACGACTGAACACTGAAGCTTTCTTT
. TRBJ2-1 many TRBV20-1 CSARVLATLLDEQFF TGCAGTGCTAGAGTACTAGCAACCCTGCTGGATGAGCAGTTCTTC
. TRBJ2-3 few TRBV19 CASSIGRMPDTQYF TGTGCCAGTAGTATCGGACGGATGCCAGATACGCAGTATTTT
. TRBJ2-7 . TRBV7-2 CASSSKGPGSSPYEQYF TGTGCCAGCAGCTCTAAGGGCCCCGGGTCCAGTCCCTACGAGCAGTACTTC
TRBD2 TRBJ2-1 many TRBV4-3 CASSQSGLAGGRDEQFF TGCGCCAGCAGCCAATCCGGACTAGCGGGAGGGCGTGATGAGCAGTTCTTC
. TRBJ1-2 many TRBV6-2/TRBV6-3 CASSYSRGTTFYGYTF TGTGCCAGCAGTTACTCGAGGGGGACGACTTTCTATGGCTACACCTTC
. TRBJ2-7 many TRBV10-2 CASSAGNSGYEQYF TGCGCCAGCAGTGCTGGGAACTCAGGATACGAGCAGTACTTC
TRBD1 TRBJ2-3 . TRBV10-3 CAISDPKEVRGRATRIDTQYF TGTGCCATCAGTGACCCAAAAGAGGTCAGGGGGCGGGCGACTAGGATAGATACGCAGTATTTT
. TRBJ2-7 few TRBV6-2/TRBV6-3 CASGSAGTLFEQYF TGTGCCAGCGGGTCGGCGGGGACGCTTTTCGAGCAGTACTTC
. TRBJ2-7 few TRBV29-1 CSARLDYEQYF TGCAGCGCGCGACTAGACTACGAGCAGTACTTC
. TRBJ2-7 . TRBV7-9 CASSLAQGNEQYF TGTGCCAGCAGCTTAGCACAGGGCAACGAGCAGTACTTC
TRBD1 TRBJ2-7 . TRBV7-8 CASSYRTGGNIYEQYF TGTGCCAGCAGCTATCGAACAGGGGGCAATATCTACGAGCAGTACTTC
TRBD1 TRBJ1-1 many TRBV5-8 CASSTGQLNTEAFF TGTGCCAGCAGCACGGGACAGCTTAACACTGAAGCTTTCTTT
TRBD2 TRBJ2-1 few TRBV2 CASRIAGTGFF TGTGCCAGCAGGATAGCGGGGACGGGGTTCTTC
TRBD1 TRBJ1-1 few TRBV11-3 CASSLGAGTGAFF TGTGCCAGCAGCTTAGGAGCCGGGACAGGGGCTTTCTTT
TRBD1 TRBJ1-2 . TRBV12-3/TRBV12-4 CASTTQGRNGYTF TGTGCCAGCACTACACAGGGGAGGAATGGCTACACCTTC
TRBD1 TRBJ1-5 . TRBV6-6 CASRRTGGGKPQHF TGTGCCAGCCGTCGGACAGGGGGCGGAAAGCCCCAGCATTTT
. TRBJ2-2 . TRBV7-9 CASSFPSGGELFF TGTGCCAGCAGCTTCCCCTCAGGCGGGGAGCTGTTTTTT
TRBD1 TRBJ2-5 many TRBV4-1 CASSQEWGTGRETQYF TGCGCCAGCAGCCAAGAGTGGGGGACAGGGAGAGAGACCCAGTACTTC
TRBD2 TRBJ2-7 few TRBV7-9 CASSPSTRLAGSYEQYF TGTGCCAGCAGCCCGTCGACCCGACTAGCGGGGTCCTACGAGCAGTACTTC
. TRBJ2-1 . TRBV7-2 CASSFSRLGVNEQFF TGTGCCAGCAGCTTTAGCAGGCTAGGTGTAAATGAGCAGTTCTTC
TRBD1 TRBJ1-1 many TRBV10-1 CATQQGLNTEAFF TGCGCCACCCAACAGGGGCTGAACACTGAAGCTTTCTTT
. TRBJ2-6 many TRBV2 CARNSAGANVLTF TGTGCCAGAAATAGTGCTGGGGCCAACGTCCTGACTTTC
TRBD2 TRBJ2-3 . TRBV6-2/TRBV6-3 CASSSGTSEDTQYF TGTGCCAGCAGCTCCGGGACTAGCGAAGATACGCAGTATTTT
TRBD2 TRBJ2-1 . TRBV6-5 CASSLLAGGSSEQFF TGTGCCAGCAGTCTACTAGCGGGAGGTTCTTCTGAGCAGTTCTTC
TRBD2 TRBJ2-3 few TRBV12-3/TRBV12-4 CASRNSGSSTDTQYF TGTGCCAGCAGGAATAGCGGGTCTAGCACAGATACGCAGTATTTT
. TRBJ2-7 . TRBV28 CASSRKDLRSYEQYF TGTGCCAGCAGTAGAAAGGACCTGCGCTCCTACGAGCAGTACTTC
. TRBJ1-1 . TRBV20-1 CSASLNGRTEAFF TGCAGTGCTAGCCTAAACGGGAGAACTGAAGCTTTCTTT
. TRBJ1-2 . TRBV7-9 CASSLGPDTSIFNYGYTF TGTGCCAGCAGCTTGGGACCGGACACATCGATCTTTAACTATGGCTACACCTTC
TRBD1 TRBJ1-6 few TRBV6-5 CASSSTHRGFNSPLHF TGTGCCAGCAGCTCAACTCACAGGGGGTTCAATTCACCCCTCCACTTT
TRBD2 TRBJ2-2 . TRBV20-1 CSALGLAQAGELFF TGCAGTGCCCTGGGACTAGCGCAAGCCGGGGAGCTGTTTTTT
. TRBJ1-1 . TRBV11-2 CASSRPIQYEAFF TGTGCCAGCAGCCGACCCATCCAGTATGAAGCTTTCTTT
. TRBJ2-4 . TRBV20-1 CSAKQGAKNIQYF TGCAGTGCCAAACAGGGAGCCAAAAACATTCAGTACTTC
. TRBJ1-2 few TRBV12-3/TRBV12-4 CASSWIDSPNYGYTF TGTGCCAGCAGCTGGATTGACAGCCCCAACTATGGCTACACCTTC
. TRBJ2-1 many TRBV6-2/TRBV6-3 CASSYSRRNNEQFF TGTGCCAGCAGTTACTCGCGACGTAACAATGAGCAGTTCTTC
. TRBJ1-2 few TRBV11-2 CASSLDGTSNYGYTF TGTGCCAGCAGCTTGGACGGAACCTCTAACTATGGCTACACCTTC
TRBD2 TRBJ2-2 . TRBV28 CASSYLAGDGGELFF TGTGCCAGCAGTTACCTAGCGGGAGATGGCGGGGAGCTGTTTTTT
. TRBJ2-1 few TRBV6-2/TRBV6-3 CASSPPRLDWFF TGTGCCAGCAGCCCACCGCGGCTGGACTGGTTCTTC
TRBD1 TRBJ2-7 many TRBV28 CASRSMDRGEQYF TGTGCCAGCAGATCAATGGACAGGGGCGAGCAGTACTTC
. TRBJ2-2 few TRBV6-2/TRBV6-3 CASSYSTNTGELFF TGTGCCAGCAGTTACTCGACAAACACCGGGGAGCTGTTTTTT
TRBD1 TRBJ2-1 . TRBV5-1 CASSPRDSENNEQFF TGCGCCAGCAGCCCCAGGGACAGCGAAAACAATGAGCAGTTCTTC
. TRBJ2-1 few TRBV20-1 CSARYRLSSYEQFF TGCAGTGCTAGATACCGCCTAAGCTCGTATGAGCAGTTCTTC
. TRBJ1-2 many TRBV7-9 CASSRPDTLNYGYTF TGTGCCAGCAGTCGCCCGGACACCTTAAACTATGGCTACACCTTC
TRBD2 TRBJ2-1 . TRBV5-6 CASRLGSGSPEQFF TGTGCCAGCAGACTGGGGAGCGGGAGCCCTGAGCAGTTCTTC
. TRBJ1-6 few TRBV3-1 CASSQDWGNSPLHF TGTGCCAGCAGCCAAGATTGGGGTAATTCACCCCTCCACTTT
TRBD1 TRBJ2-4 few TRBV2 CASSSQGILAKNIQYF TGTGCCAGCAGTTCACAGGGGATACTAGCCAAAAACATTCAGTACTTC
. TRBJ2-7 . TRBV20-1 CSALAPVGEQYF TGCAGTGCCCTCGCCCCTGTCGGCGAGCAGTACTTC
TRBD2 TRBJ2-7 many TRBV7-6 CASSLDTGTIEQYF TGTGCCAGCAGCTTAGATACCGGGACTATAGAGCAGTACTTC
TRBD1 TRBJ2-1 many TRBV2 CASSAGTGGYNEQFF TGTGCCAGCAGTGCTGGGACAGGGGGCTACAATGAGCAGTTCTTC
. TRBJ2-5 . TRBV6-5 CASRTRETQYF TGTGCCAGCAGAACTCGAGAGACCCAGTACTTC
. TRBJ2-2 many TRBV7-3 CASSLWDPLGGNTGELFF TGTGCCAGCAGCTTATGGGACCCGTTGGGGGGAAACACCGGGGAGCTGTTTTTT
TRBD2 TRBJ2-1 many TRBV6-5 CASSIGLAGGPGYNEQFF TGTGCCAGCAGCATCGGACTAGCGGGAGGGCCAGGATACAATGAGCAGTTCTTC
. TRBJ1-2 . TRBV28 CASSFEVLNSLGYTF TGTGCCAGCAGTTTTGAGGTTTTAAACTCTCTTGGCTACACCTTC
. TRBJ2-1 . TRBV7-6 CASSLATFNEQFF TGTGCCAGCAGCCTTGCTACATTCAATGAGCAGTTCTTC
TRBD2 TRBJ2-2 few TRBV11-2 CASSLARLALSGELFF TGTGCCAGCAGCTTAGCGCGACTAGCTCTAAGCGGGGAGCTGTTTTTT